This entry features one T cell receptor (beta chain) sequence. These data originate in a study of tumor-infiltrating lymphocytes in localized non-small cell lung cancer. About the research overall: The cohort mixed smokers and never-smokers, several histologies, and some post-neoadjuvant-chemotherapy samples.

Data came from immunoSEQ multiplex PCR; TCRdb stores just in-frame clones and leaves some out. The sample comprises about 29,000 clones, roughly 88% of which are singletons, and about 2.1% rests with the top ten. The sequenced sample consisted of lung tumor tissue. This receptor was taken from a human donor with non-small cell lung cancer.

The CDR3 sequence: CASSFGTGDGYTF. The CDR3, as DNA: TGTGCCAGCAGTTTCGGGACAGGAGATGGCTACACCTTC. This chain uses TRBV6-6 with TRBJ1-2, with 8 nucleotides matching TRBD1. V shed 4 bases, J shed 6 bases, and the junction held 4 bases outside the gene matches. Germline V gene sequence: CDR1 MNHNY, CDR2 SVGAGI (reference sequence). This CDR3 has 13 residues.